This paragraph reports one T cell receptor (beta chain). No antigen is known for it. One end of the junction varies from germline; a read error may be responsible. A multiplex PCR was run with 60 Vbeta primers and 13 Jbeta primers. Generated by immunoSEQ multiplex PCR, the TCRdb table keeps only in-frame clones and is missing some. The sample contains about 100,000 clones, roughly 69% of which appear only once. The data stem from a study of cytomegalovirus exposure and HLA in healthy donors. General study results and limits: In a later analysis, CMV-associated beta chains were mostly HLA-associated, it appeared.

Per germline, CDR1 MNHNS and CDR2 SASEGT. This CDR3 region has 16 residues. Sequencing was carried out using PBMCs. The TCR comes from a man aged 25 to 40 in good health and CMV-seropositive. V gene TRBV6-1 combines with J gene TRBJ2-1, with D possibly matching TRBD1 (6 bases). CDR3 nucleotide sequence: TGTGCCAGCTGTGACCCACGGGACACAGCCTGCAATGAGCAGTTCTTC. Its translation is CASCDPRDTACNEQFF.